The rows below give T cell receptor beta chains drawn from one sample of a study of technical replicates of blood from several donors. Measured with immunoSEQ multiplex PCR; TCRdb has only the in-frame clones, and not every one. This table holds 85,000 or so clones, 94% found once. Sequenced: T cells isolated from PBMCs. These receptors all come from a human donor in good health. The CDR3 runs from the conserved cysteine through the conserved F or W. Fields, in order: V gene, CDR3 length, D gene, clone size, J gene, CDR3 DNA, CDR3 protein. The D gene is left open where the match is weak. Expanded clones are given a class, and other clones once, few, many or no size at all.

>TRBV7-2|17|.|.|TRBJ2-7
TGTGCCAGCAGCTTAGGGATTTATGGGGGCGCTCTCTCCGAGCAGTACTTC
CASSLGIYGGALSEQYF
>TRBV6-1|13|.|.|TRBJ2-1
TGTGCCAGCAGTGACTACTCCTACAATGAGCAGTTCTTC
CASSDYSYNEQFF
>TRBV6-1|13|.|.|TRBJ2-7
TGTGCCAGCAGGGAATGGAGTACTGGGGAGCAGTACTTC
CASREWSTGEQYF
>TRBV30|12|.|.|TRBJ1-5
TGTGCCTGGAGGCAGGCCAATCAGCCCCAGCATTTT
CAWRQANQPQHF
>TRBV15|18|.|.|TRBJ1-2
TGTGCCACCAGCAGAGGGCAGCTAATCGGGACTCCGGAGGATGGCTACACCTTC
CATSRGQLIGTPEDGYTF
>TRBV15|18|TRBD1|.|TRBJ1-5
TGTGCCACCAGCAGGTCCACAACTACAGGGGCTCTCGGACGGCCCCAGCATTTT
CATSRSTTTGALGRPQHF
>TRBV13|16|TRBD2|.|TRBJ2-7
TGTGCCAGCAGCTTAGTAGCGGGAGGGCCCCGATACGAGCAGTACTTC
CASSLVAGGPRYEQYF
>TRBV5-8|15|.|.|TRBJ1-3
TGTGCCAGCAGCTTGACGGCAGGGACTGGAAACACCATATATTTT
CASSLTAGTGNTIYF
>TRBV9|15|.|.|TRBJ2-7
TGTGCCAGCAGCGTAGGGGTCAGAGGCGACTACGAGCAGTACTTC
CASSVGVRGDYEQYF
>TRBV29-1|13|.|.|TRBJ1-2
TGCAGCGTTGCGGGGGGCAGATCCTATGGCTACACCTTC
CSVAGGRSYGYTF
>TRBV5-6|16|TRBD1|.|TRBJ1-2
TGTGCCAGCAGCTTTGAGGACAGGGAGAAACGCTATGGCTACACCTTC
CASSFEDREKRYGYTF
>TRBV19|17|TRBD2|.|TRBJ2-3
TGTGCCAGTAGTACTAGCGGGGGGGCTAGGAACACAGATACGCAGTATTTT
CASSTSGGARNTDTQYF
>TRBV5-4|13|TRBD1|.|TRBJ1-2
TGTGCCAGCAGCCAGGGACAGAACTATGGCTACACCTTC
CASSQGQNYGYTF
>TRBV10-3|15|TRBD1|.|TRBJ2-7
TGTGCCATCAGTGACCTGCGAACAGGGGCTAGCGAGCAGTACTTC
CAISDLRTGASEQYF
>TRBV27|14|.|.|TRBJ2-7
TGTGCCAGCAGACCGACAGGTTTGGGGTACGAGCAGTACTTC
CASRPTGLGYEQYF
>TRBV7-3|13|.|.|TRBJ2-1
TGTGCCAGCAGCCCCCGCGGCTACAATGAGCAGTTCTTC
CASSPRGYNEQFF
>TRBV19|14|.|.|TRBJ1-1
TGTGCCAGTAACCCGACAGGATTAGGCACTGAAGCTTTCTTT
CASNPTGLGTEAFF
>TRBV2|15|.|.|TRBJ2-7
TGTGCCAGCAGTGAACTACAGGGTCCCCACTACGAGCAGTACTTC
CASSELQGPHYEQYF
>TRBV30|15|TRBD2|.|TRBJ2-1
TGTGCCTGGAGTAAAAGCGGGGGGGCCTACAATGAGCAGTTCTTC
CAWSKSGGAYNEQFF
>TRBV5-1|16|TRBD2|.|TRBJ2-1
TGCGCCAGCACGAATAGCGGGGGGCCTACCCGCAATGAGCAGTTCTTC
CASTNSGGPTRNEQFF
>TRBV5-1|15|TRBD1|.|TRBJ1-1
TGCGCCAGCAGCTACAGGGGGGGATTGAACACTGAAGCTTTCTTT
CASSYRGGLNTEAFF
>TRBV19|15|TRBD1|.|TRBJ2-5
TGTGCCAGTAGTATAGCCGGGACAGTGCAAGAGACCCAGTACTTC
CASSIAGTVQETQYF
>TRBV5-4|13|TRBD1|once|TRBJ2-7
TGTGCCAGCAGAGGACAGGAGCCCTACGAGCAGTACTTC
CASRGQEPYEQYF
>TRBV18|17|.|once|TRBJ2-1
TGTGCCAGCTCACCACCAGCCTTATCGAGCTCCTACAATGAGCAGTTCTTC
CASSPPALSSSYNEQFF
>TRBV7-9|13|.|.|TRBJ2-3
TGTGCCAGCAGCTTAGTGCTCGGAGATACGCAGTATTTT
CASSLVLGDTQYF
>TRBV7-6|18|TRBD2|.|TRBJ2-7
TGTGCCAGCAGCTCCCGGTACCCGGCGCGGGAGGCCTCCTACGAGCAGTACTTC
CASSSRYPAREASYEQYF
>TRBV2|16|.|.|TRBJ2-5
TGTGCCGGGCGGGAAGGGGGCCTGAGAGGGCAAGAGACCCAGTACTTC
CAGREGGLRGQETQYF
>TRBV30|14|.|few|TRBJ1-5
TGTGCCTGGACCCCCACGGGGTTGGGTCAGCCCCAGCATTTT
CAWTPTGLGQPQHF
>TRBV19|14|.|once|TRBJ1-2
TGTGCCAGTAGTATAGCAGACAGGAACTATGGCTACACCTTC
CASSIADRNYGYTF
>TRBV6-5|16|TRBD1|.|TRBJ1-6
TGTGCCAGCAGTTACTCCCAGGGGGCGACCAATTCACCCCTCCACTTT
CASSYSQGATNSPLHF
>TRBV10-1|14|TRBD1|.|TRBJ1-2
TGCGCCAGCAGTGAGAAGGTGACAGGGGGTGGCTACACCTTC
CASSEKVTGGGYTF